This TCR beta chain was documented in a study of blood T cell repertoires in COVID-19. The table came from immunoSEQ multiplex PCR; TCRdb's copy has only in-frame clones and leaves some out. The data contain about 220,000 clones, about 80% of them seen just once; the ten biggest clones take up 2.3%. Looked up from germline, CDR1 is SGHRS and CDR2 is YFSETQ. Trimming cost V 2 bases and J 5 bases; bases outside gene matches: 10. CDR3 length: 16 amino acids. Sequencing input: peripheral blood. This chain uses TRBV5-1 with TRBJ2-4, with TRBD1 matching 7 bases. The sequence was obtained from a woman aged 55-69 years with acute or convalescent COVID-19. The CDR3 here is CASSLRKGAGENIQYF. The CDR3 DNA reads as TGCGCCAGCAGCTTACGAAAGGGGGCAGGGGAAAACATTCAGTACTTC.